Below are 29 T cell receptor beta chains sequenced from a single sample in a study of T cell repertoires in cytomegalovirus infection (dated by TCRdb to between 2018 and 2021). These receptors have no known antigen. For sequencing, an Illumina HiSeq 1500 was employed. TCRdb ran its own pipeline on the public reads, namely fastp trimming at Q25 and MiXCR clone calling, and kept in-frame beta chains. Each CDR3 protein gets just one entry, which takes the most common genes and DNA from the rows behind it. In this sample the table shows 640,000 or so distinct CDR3 sequences, around 31% of which occur a single time. The top ten hold over 15% of the sample. In light of the paper, this sample's treatment or condition label describes: in vitro stimulation with specific CMV peptide epitopes to enrich CMV-specific T cells. The specimen comprised cultured PBMCs, sampled from culture after CMV antigen stimulation. Source of these receptors: a human donor in good health (CMV status not recorded). Some clones in this sample may be carry-over from other donors' samples.

The chain has TRBV7-9 and TRBJ2-3; D is perhaps TRBD2 (5 bases). V lost 5 bases and J lost 6, with 15 bases in between. This CDR3 has 14 amino acids. Germline V gene data show CDR1 as SEHNR and CDR2 as FQNEAQ (reference sequence). CDR3 in DNA: TGTGCCAGCAGCCACCGGATAGCGACTGATACGCAGTATTTT. Translation: CASSHRIATDTQYF. The whole variable domain, remainder taken from reference TRBV7-9 and TRBJ2-3, is DTGVSQNPRHKITKRGQNVTFRCDPISEHNRLYWYRQTLGQGPEFLTYFQNEAQLEKSRLLSDRFSAERPKGSFSTLEIQRTEQGDSAMYLCASSHRIATDTQYFGPGTRLTVL.

This clonotype was detected ten times or more. The chain uses TRBV7-2 and TRBJ1-6; 8 nucleotides match TRBD1. The V and J ends lost 7 bases and 3 bases, in that order; junction bases with no gene match: 8. Looked up from germline, CDR1 is SGHTA and CDR2 is FQGNSA. The CDR3 is made up of 16 amino acids. CDR3 in amino acids: CASTSDRGYYNSPLHF. DNA of the CDR3: TGTGCCAGCACCAGCGACAGGGGCTACTATAATTCACCCCTCCACTTT.

Only a few counts were recorded for this clonotype. The chain recombines TRBV7-9 with TRBJ1-4, with TRBD1 matching 8 bases. Germline V CDR1 and CDR2: SEHNR, FQNEAQ (reference sequence). With 6 bases clipped from V and 6 bases from J, the junction kept 9 bases outside the gene matches. The CDR3 is made up of 15 amino acids. DNA for the CDR3: TGTGCCAGCAGTCCCCCCAGGGGGCAATATGAAAAACTGTTTTTT. It is translated as CASSPPRGQYEKLFF.

This clonotype was detected many times. The chain is built from TRBV5-5 and TRBJ1-6; 9 positions match TRBD1. Germline assignment: CDR1 SGHKS and CDR2 YYEKEE (reference sequence). After removal of 4 bases from V and 7 bases from J, the junction contained 3 bases not matched to a gene. This CDR3 has 14 amino acids. The CDR3: CASSADRGNSPLHF. CDR3 in DNA: TGTGCCAGCAGCGCGGACAGGGGAAATTCACCCCTCCACTTT.

V and J are TRBV20-1 and TRBJ1-5, with TRBD1 as a possible D gene (5 bases). CDR3 length: 13 amino acids. Germline assignment: CDR1 DFQATT and CDR2 SNEGSKA (reference sequence). Trimming shortened V by 6 bases and J by 0 bases, and 9 bases separated the two germline ends. The CDR3 spells CSAGRDSNQPQHF. The CDR3 DNA sequence: TGCAGTGCCGGCAGGGATAGCAATCAGCCCCAGCATTTT.

There are many counts of this clonotype. This chain joins TRBV7-2 and TRBJ2-3; 8 nucleotides match TRBD1. Germline assignment: CDR1 SGHTA and CDR2 FQGNSA. This CDR3 region has 14 residues. V dropped 7 bases and J dropped 5; count of bases not matched to a gene: 8. The CDR3 loop is CASNLDRDEDTQYF. The DNA of the CDR3 is TGTGCCAGCAACCTGGACAGGGATGAAGATACGCAGTATTTT.

This clonotype has just one count. This chain joins TRBV12-3 or TRBV12-4 and TRBJ2-5, with D unresolved. V was cut by 6 bases and J by 2 bases, with 10 bases left in between. The CDR3 sequence is 13 residues long. The CDR3 DNA sequence: TGTGCCAGCAGCACGACTGTTCAAGAGACCCAGTACTTC. Its protein product is CASSTTVQETQYF.

J is TRBJ2-7 and V is TRBV2, with unresolved D. The V end was cut by 1 base, the J end by 0 bases, with 7 bases between. Germline V CDR1 and CDR2: SNHLY, FYNNEI. This CDR3 contains 14 residues. The CDR3 DNA reads TGTGCCAGCAGTGAAGAGGGTGTCTCCTACGAGCAGTACTTC. It specifies CASSEEGVSYEQYF.

V gene TRBV7-9 combines with J gene TRBJ1-1; tentative D call: TRBD1 (5 bases). The CDR3 is made up of 12 amino acids. Germline assignment: CDR1 SEHNR and CDR2 FQNEAQ (reference sequence). CDR3 nucleotide sequence: TGTGGACCTGCAGGACAGAACACTGAAGCTTTCTTT. It is translated as CGPAGQNTEAFF.

J is TRBJ1-5 and V is TRBV28; possible D gene TRBD1, 5 bases. The CDR3 has 16 amino acids. The ends were cut back, 5 bases at V and 4 bases at J, with 18 bases in the middle. In germline, CDR1 is MDHEN, CDR2 SYDVKM. CDR3 DNA: TGTGCCAGCAGTGGCCTTTACGGGACCCCTAATCAGCCCCAGCATTTT. This translates into CASSGLYGTPNQPQHF. Variable domain in full (rest from reference TRBV28 and TRBJ1-5): DVKVTQSSRYLVKRTGEKVFLECVQDMDHENMFWYRQDPGLGLRLIYFSYDVKMKEKGDIPEGYSVSREKKERFSLILESASTNQTSMYLCASSGLYGTPNQPQHFGDGTRLSIL.

The rearrangement uses TRBV6-2 or TRBV6-3 and TRBJ2-7; the D gene is possibly TRBD1 (6 bases). CDR1 and CDR2 (germline): MNHEY, SVGEGT. CDR3 size: 15 residues. V lost 5 bases, J lost 6 bases, and 20 bases lay in between. As DNA, the CDR3 is TGTGCCAGCAGTCTAGAAATACAGGGATGGAGCGAGCAGTACTTC. Its protein is CASSLEIQGWSEQYF.

This clonotype occurred a few times. This chain connects TRBV7-6 to TRBJ2-1; maybe TRBD2 (6 bases). V lost 4 bases, J lost 4 bases, and 20 bases lay in between. CDR3 length equals 17 residues. The germline CDR1 and CDR2 sequences are SGHVS and FNYEAQ. The CDR3 bases are TGTGCCAGCAGCTCAGGGCGGGACTTCAGAATATACAATGAGCAGTTCTTC. The encoded protein is CASSSGRDFRIYNEQFF.

This chain connects TRBV19 to TRBJ2-5; 11 bases are shared with TRBD2. Looked up from germline, CDR1 is LNHDA and CDR2 is SQIVND (reference sequence). Losses at the gene ends were 6 bases for V and 5 bases for J; bases not matched to a gene: 2. CDR3 length equals 13 residues. CDR3 nucleotide sequence: TGTGCCAGTAGGGCTAGCGGGAGGGAGACCCAGTACTTC. This encodes CASRASGRETQYF.

This clonotype was found a few times. The gene calls are TRBV13 and TRBJ1-1; unclear D gene. The CDR3 spans 12 residues. The germline gives CDR1 PRHDT, CDR2 FYEKMQ (reference sequence). Trimming cost V 9 bases and J 2 bases, with 10 bases left between them. The CDR3 region has the DNA TGTGCCAGTACAGAGGCAAACACTGAAGCTTTCTTT. This codes for CASTEANTEAFF.

V is TRBV15 and J is TRBJ2-7; tentative D call: TRBD2 (6 bases). Germline V gives CDR1 LNHNV, CDR2 YYDKDF (reference sequence). CDR3 size: 17 residues. V was clipped by 0 bases and J by 3 bases, with 18 bases between them. CDR3 DNA sequence: TGTGCCACCAGCAGAGACCCCTTGGCGGGGCCAAGCTACGAGCAGTACTTC. Residues: CATSRDPLAGPSYEQYF.

CDR3 sequence reads: CASSLKGTGMYEQYF. The CDR3 DNA follows: TGTGCCAGCAGCTTAAAGGGGACCGGCATGTACGAGCAGTACTTC. V usage is TRBV7-2 and J usage is TRBJ2-7; D tentatively reads TRBD1 or TRBD2 (5 bases each). Germline lookup yields CDR1 SGHTA and CDR2 FQGNSA. V lost 2 bases and J 4 bases, leaving 15 bases between the germline ends. This CDR3 region has 15 residues.

The V call is TRBV19, the J call TRBJ2-3; perhaps TRBD2 as D (6 bases). The CDR3 runs to 17 residues. V was shortened by 1 base and J by 1 base, with 15 bases between the two germline ends. Per the germline V gene, CDR1 is LNHDA and CDR2 is SQIVND (reference sequence). The CDR3 DNA reads TGTGCCAGTAGTATAGCCGTCGGGGGAGGCCGCACAGATACGCAGTATTTT. Translation gives CASSIAVGGGRTDTQYF.

This clonotype was picked up a small number of times. In DNA form, the CDR3 reads TGTGCCAGTAGTATTACTGTCCGAGAAGAGACCCAGTACTTC. Translation gives CASSITVREETQYF. This chain connects TRBV19 to TRBJ2-5; unclear D gene. Germline lookup yields CDR1 LNHDA and CDR2 SQIVND (reference sequence). The CDR3 has 14 amino acids. V lost 3 bases and J 3 bases, leaving 11 bases between the germline ends.

This rearrangement joins TRBV10-3 to TRBJ2-1; D may be TRBD1 (5 bases). The V end was cut by 6 bases, the J end by 8 bases, with 17 bases between. The CDR3 consists of 14 residues. Germline CDR1 reads ENHRY; CDR2 reads SYGVKD. CDR3 sequence reads: CAIRQLDSQDEQFF. CDR3 nucleotides: TGTGCCATCAGGCAACTTGACTCACAGGATGAGCAGTTCTTC.

The chain couples TRBV2 to TRBJ2-3; D call uncertain. This CDR3 contains 10 residues. V lost 2 bases, J lost 7 bases, and 1 base lay in between. CDR1 and CDR2 (germline): SNHLY, FYNNEI. CDR3 in amino acids: CASSENTQYF. The CDR3 DNA is TGTGCCAGCAGTGAAAATACGCAGTATTTT.

This clonotype appeared a few times. This chain links TRBV15 with TRBJ2-2; 9 positions agree with TRBD2. V lost 0 bases to trimming and J lost 7 bases; unmatched junction nucleotides: 9. This CDR3 contains 17 residues. CDR1 LNHNV and CDR2 YYDKDF come from the germline V gene (reference sequence). The chain's CDR3 is CATSRDWASGVNGELFF. The CDR3 DNA reads as TGTGCCACCAGCAGAGATTGGGCTAGCGGGGTCAACGGGGAGCTGTTTTTT.

This clonotype was seen just once. The CDR3, as DNA: TGTGCCAGTAGTATTCGCTTTGGACGGACCTACGAGCAGTACTTC. This gives the protein CASSIRFGRTYEQYF. The J gene is TRBJ2-7, the V gene TRBV19, with D unclear. Germline lookup yields CDR1 LNHDA and CDR2 SQIVND (reference sequence). The CDR3 totals 15 residues. V lost 3 bases and J 2 bases, leaving 14 bases between the germline ends. The whole variable domain, remainder taken from reference TRBV19 and TRBJ2-7, is DGGITQSPKYLFRKEGQNVTLSCEQNLNHDAMYWYRQDPGQGLRLIYYSQIVNDFQKGDIAEGYSVSREKKESFPLTVTSAQKNPTAFYLCASSIRFGRTYEQYFGPGTRLTVT.

The chain combines TRBV2 with TRBJ2-3, with D uncertain. Between the trimmed V and J ends, which lost 3 bases and 0 bases, there was a span of 7 bases. CDR1 is SNHLY and CDR2 is FYNNEI in the germline V gene. The CDR3 covers 14 residues. CDR3 protein: CASSERPSTDTQYF. The CDR3 bases are TGTGCCAGCAGTGAGAGACCTAGCACAGATACGCAGTATTTT.

There are a few counts of this clonotype. The rearrangement uses TRBV18 and TRBJ2-6; D is perhaps TRBD2 (6 bases). The V and J ends lost 2 bases and 0 bases respectively, with 11 bases between them. Germline CDR1 KGHSH, CDR2 LQKENI. The CDR3 spans 17 residues. CDR3 in amino acids: CASSPNFGGSGANVLTF. In DNA, the CDR3 is TGTGCCAGCTCACCAAACTTCGGGGGCTCTGGGGCCAACGTCCTGACTTTC.

This clonotype was recorded a few times. This rearrangement joins TRBV29-1 to TRBJ2-2; D ambiguous. Trimming removed 6 bases at V and 8 bases at J, with 10 bases between. From germline, CDR1 is SQVTM and CDR2 ANQGSEA. The CDR3 has 11 amino acids. CDR3 region: CSVAIHGELFF. Here the CDR3 DNA reads TGCAGCGTCGCCATTCATGGGGAGCTGTTTTTT.

Ten or more counts support this clonotype. The genes are TRBV7-8 and TRBJ2-7; tentatively, D is TRBD2 (6 bases). Germline V CDR1 and CDR2: SGHVS, FQNEAQ. The CDR3 loop spans 16 amino acids. Trimming took off 5 bases at V and 7 bases at J, with 24 bases between the two ends. The CDR3 sequence: CASSRPRDSNSWEQYF. In nucleotides, the CDR3 is TGTGCCAGCAGCCGCCCCCGGGACTCAAATTCGTGGGAGCAGTACTTC.

This clonotype has at least ten counts. The rearrangement links TRBV7-2 to TRBJ2-7; D may be TRBD2 (7 bases). The CDR3 consists of 16 residues. The V end lost 1 base, the J end lost 1 base, and 14 bases lay between the germline ends. CDR1 is SGHTA, CDR2 FQGNSA, per germline. CDR3 in amino acids: CASSLGGGAASYEQYF. The CDR3 bases are TGTGCCAGCAGCTTAGGAGGGGGGGCCGCATCCTACGAGCAGTACTTC.

The chain employs TRBV29-1 and TRBJ2-1; TRBD2 matches at 8 bases. Per the germline V gene, CDR1 is SQVTM and CDR2 is ANQGSEA. The V segment lost 5 bases and the J segment 8 bases; nucleotides outside the gene matches: 5. The CDR3 extends over 12 amino acids. CDR3: CSVMDGGDEQFF. CDR3 sequence (DNA): TGCAGCGTTATGGACGGGGGGGATGAGCAGTTCTTC.

This clonotype was recorded a few times. The rearrangement links TRBV7-9 to TRBJ2-7; the D gene is possibly TRBD2 (6 bases). The CDR3 spans 14 residues. V was shortened by 4 bases and J by 6 bases, with 16 bases between the two germline ends. In germline, CDR1 is SEHNR, CDR2 FQNEAQ (reference sequence). The CDR3 sequence: CASSYGTYPAEQYF. The CDR3 coding sequence is TGTGCCAGCAGCTACGGGACTTATCCTGCCGAGCAGTACTTC. The full variable domain, in which reference TRBV7-9 and TRBJ2-7 provide the parts outside the CDR3, is DTGVSQNPRHKITKRGQNVTFRCDPISEHNRLYWYRQTLGQGPEFLTYFQNEAQLEKSRLLSDRFSAERPKGSFSTLEIQRTEQGDSAMYLCASSYGTYPAEQYFGPGTRLTVT.